The 25 T cell receptor beta chains below all came from one sample that was sequenced in a study of blood T cell repertoires in COVID-19. Profiled with immunoSEQ multiplex PCR; TCRdb holds only in-frame clones, not every one. This table has 250,000 to 300,000 clones, 70% to 90% appearing once. Sequencing was done on a sample of peripheral blood. These receptors were obtained from an older woman with acute or convalescent COVID-19.

The chain combines TRBV2 with TRBJ2-5, with a weak D call TRBD1 (7 bases). The germline CDR1 and CDR2 sequences are SNHLY and FYNNEI. This CDR3 region has 15 residues. V lost 7 bases and J 2 bases, leaving 17 bases between the germline ends. The DNA of the CDR3 is TGTGCCAGCAAAACGGACAGGAGGGGGCAAGAGACCCAGTACTTC. Amino acid sequence: CASKTDRRGQETQYF.

This rearrangement joins TRBV5-1 to TRBJ2-7, with 7 bases matching TRBD1. CDR3 size: 13 residues. Germline CDR1 and CDR2: SGHRS and YFSETQ. Losses at the gene ends were 4 bases for V and 7 bases for J; bases not matched to a gene: 8. This CDR3 is CASSGGQFLEQYF. CDR3 nucleotides: TGCGCCAGCAGCGGGGGACAGTTCTTGGAGCAGTACTTC. Supplemented by reference TRBV5-1 and TRBJ2-7, the full variable domain reads KAGVTQTPRYLIKTRGQQVTLSCSPISGHRSVSWYQQTPGQGLQFLFEYFSETQRNKGNFPGRFSGRQFSNSRSEMNVSTLELGDSALYLCASSGGQFLEQYFGPGTRLTVT.

This sequence joins TRBV18 and TRBJ1-1; D perhaps matches TRBD1 (5 bases). Trimming removed 5 bases from V and 0 bases from J, with 13 bases in between. The germline CDR1 and CDR2 sequences are KGHSH and LQKENI. The CDR3 covers 15 residues. The CDR3 is CASSVGQGMNTEAFF. DNA of the CDR3: TGTGCCAGCTCAGTTGGGCAGGGTATGAACACTGAAGCTTTCTTT.

This chain links TRBV5-1 with TRBJ2-1; TRBD2 agrees at 10 bases. The CDR3 has 13 amino acids. Per the germline V gene, CDR1 is SGHRS and CDR2 is YFSETQ. J lost 6 bases, V lost 8 bases, and 5 bases had no gene match. This chain's CDR3 is CASERGGFNEQFF. The CDR3, as DNA: TGCGCCAGTGAGCGGGGGGGTTTCAATGAGCAGTTCTTC.

Concerning this clone: The junction departs from germline at one end; a sequencing error may be responsible. V is TRBV6-1 and J is TRBJ1-2; 7 nucleotides align to TRBD1. The germline CDR1 and CDR2 sequences are MNHNS and SASEGT. The CDR3 is 13 amino acids. The CDR3: CASSDRGRDGHTF. Here the CDR3 DNA reads TGTGCCAGCAGTGATAGGGGGCGGGATGGCCACACCTTC.

This clone came up once. CDR3: CASSPRFSGNTIYF. CDR3 bases: TGTGCCAGCAGCCCCAGATTCTCTGGAAACACCATATATTTT. This chain links TRBV13 with TRBJ1-3; D is ambiguous. The length of the CDR3 is 14 residues. Trimming cost V 5 bases and J 0 bases, with 8 bases left between them. Per the germline V gene, CDR1 is PRHDT and CDR2 is FYEKMQ (reference sequence).

The chain uses TRBV5-1 and TRBJ2-7; the match to TRBD1 covers 7 bases. CDR1 is SGHRS and CDR2 is YFSETQ in the germline V gene. The CDR3 consists of 15 residues. V lost 0 bases to trimming and J lost 3 bases; unmatched junction nucleotides: 6. The CDR3 coding sequence is TGCGCCAGCAGCTTGGCCCGGACAGGTGTCTACGAGCAGTACTTC. Residues: CASSLARTGVYEQYF.

V usage is TRBV5-1 and J usage is TRBJ2-1; TRBD2 aligns across 10 bases. The ends lost 3 bases at V and 5 bases at J; junction bases unmatched: 5. Per germline, CDR1 SGHRS and CDR2 YFSETQ. This CDR3 region has 15 residues. CDR3 amino acids: CASSYLAGANNEQFF. The DNA of the CDR3 is TGCGCCAGCAGCTACCTAGCGGGGGCCAACAATGAGCAGTTCTTC.

This chain uses TRBV6-4 with TRBJ2-3, with 7 positions matching TRBD1. Trimming cost V 2 bases and J 7 bases; bases outside gene matches: 6. Germline V gene lookup returns CDR1 MRHNA and CDR2 SNTAGT. This CDR3 spans 14 amino acids. The CDR3 DNA reads TGTGCCAGCAGTGACCTGGGACAGAGGAATACGCAGTATTTT. It encodes CASSDLGQRNTQYF.

The chain carries TRBV5-1 and TRBJ1-1; D is unresolved. V lost 0 bases and J lost 2, with 8 bases in between. The CDR3 consists of 14 residues. CDR1 and CDR2 from the germline V gene are SGHRS and YFSETQ. The CDR3 region has the DNA TGCGCCAGCAGCTTGGGCATCCTAAACACTGAAGCTTTCTTT. Protein product: CASSLGILNTEAFF.

V and J are TRBV12-3 or TRBV12-4 and TRBJ1-5; D uncertain. CDR3 length: 13 amino acids. Trimming took 5 bases from V and 4 from J, leaving 9 bases between them. DNA for the CDR3: TGTGCCAGCAGTCAACATGAAAATCAGCCCCAGCATTTT. It encodes CASSQHENQPQHF.

The CDR3 region is CASSLINQGSYTF. CDR3 sequence (DNA): TGTGCCAGCAGTTTAATTAACCAGGGGAGCTACACCTTC. The chain employs TRBV28 and TRBJ1-2; possibly TRBD1 for D (6 bases). V dropped 2 bases and J dropped 9 bases, with 13 bases sitting between them. CDR3 size: 13 residues. CDR1 and CDR2 from the germline V gene are MDHEN and SYDVKM.

The rearrangement joins TRBV6-6 to TRBJ1-2; TRBD1 is a possible D gene (5 bases). V was pared by 6 bases and J by 3 bases, with 11 bases between. This CDR3 region has 13 residues. Germline V gene lookup returns CDR1 MNHNY and CDR2 SVGAGI (reference sequence). This CDR3 is CASRNAGDYGYTF. CDR3 DNA: TGTGCCAGCAGGAACGCGGGGGACTATGGCTACACCTTC.

J is TRBJ2-3 and V is TRBV18; no definite D call. V was pared by 6 bases and J by 4 bases, with 14 bases between. The germline CDR1 and CDR2 sequences are KGHSH and LQKENI. The CDR3 loop spans 14 amino acids. This chain's CDR3 is CASSPPSRSDTQYF. CDR3 DNA sequence: TGTGCCAGCTCCCCCCCCTCGAGGTCAGATACGCAGTATTTT.

This chain connects TRBV10-1 to TRBJ1-1, with 7 bases matching TRBD1. There are 13 residues in the CDR3. V lost 7 bases to trimming and J lost 4 bases; unmatched junction nucleotides: 6. Germline values: CDR1 WNHNN, CDR2 SYGVQD (reference sequence). The CDR3 is CASKQGLVTEAFF. The CDR3 bases are TGCGCCAGCAAACAGGGGCTGGTCACTGAAGCTTTCTTT.

This clone was seen at least ten times. The chain is built from TRBV6-1 and TRBJ1-4, with 12 nucleotides matching TRBD1. The CDR3 runs to 17 residues. Germline loops: CDR1 MNHNS, CDR2 SASEGT. V lost 4 bases and J lost 7; bases outside the gene matches: 10. The CDR3 is CASSVGTGGSASEKLFF. In DNA, the CDR3 is TGTGCCAGCAGTGTGGGGACAGGGGGCTCAGCGAGTGAAAAACTGTTTTTT.

The chain employs TRBV5-1 and TRBJ1-1, with D tentatively TRBD1 (6 bases). Trimming took 8 bases from V and 3 from J, leaving 14 bases between them. Germline CDR1 SGHRS, CDR2 YFSETQ. The CDR3 runs to 13 residues. This chain's CDR3 is CASRMDRYTEAFF. Written as DNA, the CDR3 is TGCGCCAGTCGAATGGACAGATACACTGAAGCTTTCTTT. Full variable domain (outside the CDR3, taken from reference TRBV5-1 and TRBJ1-1): KAGVTQTPRYLIKTRGQQVTLSCSPISGHRSVSWYQQTPGQGLQFLFEYFSETQRNKGNFPGRFSGRQFSNSRSEMNVSTLELGDSALYLCASRMDRYTEAFFGQGTRLTVV.

The J gene is TRBJ2-2, the V gene TRBV7-9; the D is unclear. This CDR3 region has 15 residues. Trimming cost V 1 base and J 3 bases, with 9 bases left between them. In germline, CDR1 is SEHNR, CDR2 FQNEAQ (reference sequence). The CDR3 sequence: CASSLGWADTGELFF. DNA of the CDR3: TGTGCCAGCAGCTTAGGGTGGGCAGACACCGGGGAGCTGTTTTTT. Filled out from reference TRBV7-9 and TRBJ2-2, the complete variable domain reads DTGVSQNPRHKITKRGQNVTFRCDPISEHNRLYWYRQTLGQGPEFLTYFQNEAQLEKSRLLSDRFSAERPKGSFSTLEIQRTEQGDSAMYLCASSLGWADTGELFFGEGSRLTVL.

The rearrangement uses TRBV5-4 and TRBJ2-7; the match to TRBD1 covers 7 bases. V trimming: 3 bases; J trimming: 10 bases; junction bases outside the gene matches: 7. CDR3 length: 12 residues. Germline CDR1 and CDR2: SGHNT and YYREEE (reference sequence). This CDR3 reads CASSSSGGSQYF. In nucleotides, the CDR3 is TGTGCCAGCAGCTCATCAGGGGGAAGCCAGTACTTC.

The chain uses TRBV14 and TRBJ2-1, with 8 bases identical to TRBD2. Looked up from germline, CDR1 is SGHDN and CDR2 is FVKESK. With 7 bases clipped from V and 0 bases from J, the junction kept 5 bases outside the gene matches. The CDR3 consists of 15 residues. CDR3 bases: TGTGCCAGCAACCCCAGCGGGAGCTCCTACAATGAGCAGTTCTTC. Residues: CASNPSGSSYNEQFF. Using reference TRBV14 and TRBJ2-1 for the parts outside the CDR3, the full variable domain is EAGVTQFPSHSVIEKGQTVTLRCDPISGHDNLYWYRRVMGKEIKFLLHFVKESKQDESGMPNNRFLAERTGGTYSTLKVQPAELEDSGVYFCASNPSGSSYNEQFFGPGTRLTVL.

The table lists this clone with a few counts. J is TRBJ1-3 and V is TRBV19; perhaps TRBD1 as D (5 bases). The CDR3 runs to 15 residues. Germline V gene lookup returns CDR1 LNHDA and CDR2 SQIVND (reference sequence). V lost 6 bases and J lost 7, with 19 bases in between. CDR3: CASSLGHSSQNTIYF. DNA for the CDR3: TGTGCCAGTAGCTTAGGACATTCGAGCCAGAACACCATATATTTT.

The gene calls are TRBV5-1 and TRBJ2-1, with D uncertain. Trimming took off 2 bases at V and 0 bases at J, with 6 bases between the two ends. The CDR3 is 14 residues long. Looked up from germline, CDR1 is SGHRS and CDR2 is YFSETQ. CDR3 region: CASSFSSSYNEQFF. The CDR3 DNA follows: TGCGCCAGCAGCTTCTCGAGCTCCTACAATGAGCAGTTCTTC. Drawing the rest from reference TRBV5-1 and TRBJ2-1, the complete variable domain is KAGVTQTPRYLIKTRGQQVTLSCSPISGHRSVSWYQQTPGQGLQFLFEYFSETQRNKGNFPGRFSGRQFSNSRSEMNVSTLELGDSALYLCASSFSSSYNEQFFGPGTRLTVL.

The V gene is TRBV30, the J gene TRBJ1-2; the D gene is possibly TRBD1 (6 bases). With 3 bases removed from V and 3 bases from J, the gap between germline ends came to 8 bases. Germline assignment: CDR1 GTSNPN and CDR2 SVGIG (reference sequence). CDR3 size: 12 residues. CDR3 protein: CAWSPGDYGYTF. The CDR3 DNA reads as TGTGCCTGGAGCCCAGGGGACTATGGCTACACCTTC.

The V call is TRBV18, the J call TRBJ1-1, with D uncertain. The CDR3 is made up of 12 amino acids. Trimming removed 3 bases at V and 4 bases at J, with 6 bases between. Germline values: CDR1 KGHSH, CDR2 LQKENI. The CDR3 nucleotides are TGTGCCAGCTCACCTGACTTCACTGAAGCTTTCTTT. Its protein is CASSPDFTEAFF. Looking up the rest from reference TRBV18 and TRBJ1-1 gives the full variable domain: NAGVMQNPRHLVRRRGQEARLRCSPMKGHSHVYWYRQLPEEGLKFMVYLQKENIIDESGMPKERFSAEFPKEGPSILRIQQVVRGDSAAYFCASSPDFTEAFFGQGTRLTVV.

This sequence joins TRBV3-1 (or the pseudogene TRBV3-2) and TRBJ1-3, with D hard to call. Germline assignment: CDR1 LGHDT and CDR2 YNNKEL (reference sequence). V lost 7 bases, J lost 8 bases, and 9 bases lay in between. The CDR3 totals 11 residues. CDR3 DNA sequence: TGTGCCAGCAAGAACTCGGACACCATATATTTT. Translating gives CASKNSDTIYF.